This T cell receptor beta chain comes out of a study of beta chain features in type 1 diabetes. Investigators reverse transcribed all isolated RNA, so they sequenced expressed TCRB transcripts. Clones were read by immunoSEQ multiplex PCR, and TCRdb kept only the in-frame ones, dropping some. Of 250,000 to 350,000 clones listed, roughly an eighth are singletons. Study observations and caveats: Whatever favoring of shorter templates PCR might show would apply equally to patients and controls. Among all four CD4+ subsets, Type 1 diabetes patients had TCRB CDR3s that were moderately but significantly shorter. In comparison with healthy donors, patients had naive, central memory and Treg TCRB repertoires that appeared more similar.

CDR1 and CDR2 from the germline V gene are GTSNPN and SVGIG (reference sequence). Trimming pared 1 base from V and 4 bases from J, leaving 7 bases between. CDR3 size: 12 residues. A few counts support this clone. As yet, its antigen is unknown. The sample taken for sequencing was naive CD4+ T cells from blood. The TCR comes from a man under 40 with type 1 diabetes. V is TRBV30 and J is TRBJ1-2; D uncertain. The CDR3 sequence: CAWSDLSYGYTF. In DNA form, the CDR3 reads TGTGCCTGGAGTGATTTGAGCTATGGCTACACCTTC.